A selection of T cell receptor beta chains follows, all from one sample in a study of T cell responses to AZD1222 COVID-19 vaccine. TCRdb's table, derived via immunoSEQ multiplex PCR, lists solely in-frame clones and lacks some. The sample includes around 130,000 clones, about 88% of them seen just once. Here the sequenced sample was peripheral blood, taken 28 days after the second AZD1222 dose. All receptors come from an adult who received the AZD1222 COVID-19 vaccine. Each CDR3 is given without its conserved first and last residue. Fields, in order: V gene, J gene, CDR3 protein.

>TRBV19|TRBJ1-5
ASSPRGTGTSNQPQH
>TRBV7-2|TRBJ1-6
ASSLALGEGTPLH
>TRBV9|TRBJ2-1
ASSVRAPWAYNEQF
>TRBV5-5|TRBJ1-6
ASSLVGTAGSPLH
>TRBV5-8|TRBJ2-7
ASSSYPFYEQY
>TRBV13|TRBJ1-4
ASSLAGDEKLF
>TRBV5-1|TRBJ1-6
ASSFRGGNNSPLH
>TRBV3-1/TRBV3-2|TRBJ1-5
ASSQDGRQPQH
>TRBV19|TRBJ1-1
ASITGNTEAF
>TRBV5-4|TRBJ1-2
ASRLGQGHEGYT
>TRBV7-9|TRBJ2-5
ASSWGGQGTQY
>TRBV6-5|TRBJ1-2
ATSTTLTGGGYT
>TRBV24-1|TRBJ2-5
ATSDEGTSGDFETQY
>TRBV29-1|TRBJ2-7
SVEASSYEQY
>TRBV15|TRBJ1-2
ATSLTGGYGYT
>TRBV28|TRBJ1-2
ASSPADRFHGYT
>TRBV6-5|TRBJ2-3
ASRATSDTQY
>TRBV18|TRBJ2-7
ASSSGTGTYEQY
>TRBV5-6|TRBJ1-2
ASSLALVGQNYGYT
>TRBV11-3|TRBJ2-1
ASSLDLTAPQF
>TRBV13|TRBJ1-1
ASSPGGTASEAF
>TRBV7-9|TRBJ1-6
ASSSTGTGSSPLH
>TRBV6-6|TRBJ2-7
ASSPIGMGGSSSYEQY
>TRBV2|TRBJ1-5
ASRMRQGQEQPQH
>TRBV11-2|TRBJ2-5
ASSSWREETQY